A few counts support the clone carrying this T cell receptor beta chain. This CDR3 has 15 residues. Trimming left V 1 base short and J 4 bases short, with 13 bases between. The germline gives CDR1 LNHNV, CDR2 YYDKDF (reference sequence). This specimen belongs to a study of T-cell reconstitution after alpha-beta-depleted transplantation in children. Library preparation (for TCRbeta) was performed with unique molecular identifiers. MiXCR was run by TCRdb on the PCR reads, yielding one entry per CDR3 protein. Seen here are hundreds of thousands of distinct CDR3 sequences, about 11% observed once, and the top ten hold 3.5% to 5%.

The material was PBMCs from the stem cell graft donor, obtained from the stem cell graft. The chain joins TRBV15 to TRBJ2-5, with a tentative D call TRBD1 (5 bases). The clonotype originates from a human donor who donated a stem cell graft to a child with acute myeloid leukemia. The CDR3: CATSRGGSVGETQYF. CDR3 nucleotide sequence: TGTGCCACCAGCAGAGGGGGCTCGGTCGGAGAGACCCAGTACTTC.